One sample yielded the 5 T cell receptor beta chains listed below, sequenced in a study of cytomegalovirus exposure and HLA in healthy donors. The PCR was carried out with 60 Vbeta primers and 13 Jbeta primers. TCRdb's copy holds only in-frame clones and misses some; the assay was immunoSEQ multiplex PCR. The sample contains 95,000 to 150,000 clones, around 80% of which appear only once. The sample was PBMCs. These receptors originate from a female donor in good health and CMV-seronegative.

The V gene is TRBV7-8, the J gene TRBJ2-7; D possibly corresponds to TRBD1 (7 bases). V was clipped by 1 base and J by 4 bases, with 14 bases between them. CDR1 is SGHVS, CDR2 FQNEAQ, per germline. This CDR3 is 15 amino acids long. CDR3 sequence reads: CASSLEWRGQYEQYF. CDR3 nucleotide sequence: TGTGCCAGCAGCTTAGAGTGGAGGGGGCAATACGAGCAGTACTTC.

The genes are TRBV7-9 and TRBJ1-1; perhaps TRBD1 as D (5 bases). CDR3 length: 11 residues. V dropped 6 bases and J dropped 6 bases, with 8 bases sitting between them. CDR1 SEHNR and CDR2 FQNEAQ come from the germline V gene (reference sequence). CDR3 sequence reads: CASSPTAEAFF. In DNA, the CDR3 is TGTGCCAGCAGTCCGACAGCTGAAGCTTTCTTT. The full variable domain, with the rest looked up from reference TRBV7-9 and TRBJ1-1, is DTGVSQNPRHKITKRGQNVTFRCDPISEHNRLYWYRQTLGQGPEFLTYFQNEAQLEKSRLLSDRFSAERPKGSFSTLEIQRTEQGDSAMYLCASSPTAEAFFGQGTRLTVV.

DNA of the CDR3: TGTGCCAGCAGCTTTAGACAGGGGGGTCATGGCTACACCTTC. It translates to CASSFRQGGHGYTF. The rearrangement links TRBV7-9 to TRBJ1-2; TRBD1 agrees at 9 bases. J gave up 6 bases and V 3 bases, and 5 bases lay outside the gene matches. This CDR3 has 14 residues. Per the germline V gene, CDR1 is SEHNR and CDR2 is FQNEAQ (reference sequence).

The gene calls are TRBV28 and TRBJ1-6, with D perhaps matching TRBD1 (5 bases). In germline, CDR1 is MDHEN, CDR2 SYDVKM. This CDR3 is built from 14 residues. V lost 6 bases and J 10 bases, leaving 16 bases between the germline ends. The CDR3: CASRFSGRVSPLHF. CDR3 DNA: TGTGCCAGCAGATTCTCAGGGAGGGTCTCACCCCTCCACTTT.

This clone has more than one count but fewer than ten. This chain uses TRBV29-1 with TRBJ1-3; no definite D call. The CDR3 runs 13 residues. Germline V gene data show CDR1 as SQVTM and CDR2 as ANQGSEA. V lost 7 bases and J 1 base, leaving 11 bases between the germline ends. This CDR3 is CSASSHSGNTIYF. Written as DNA, the CDR3 is TGCAGCGCCTCGAGCCATTCTGGAAACACCATATATTTT. The variable domain in full, completed from reference TRBV29-1 and TRBJ1-3, reads SAVISQKPSRDICQRGTSLTIQCQVDSQVTMMFWYRQQPGQSLTLIATANQGSEATYESGFVIDKFPISRPNLTFSTLTVSNMSPEDSSIYLCSASSHSGNTIYFGEGSWLTVV.